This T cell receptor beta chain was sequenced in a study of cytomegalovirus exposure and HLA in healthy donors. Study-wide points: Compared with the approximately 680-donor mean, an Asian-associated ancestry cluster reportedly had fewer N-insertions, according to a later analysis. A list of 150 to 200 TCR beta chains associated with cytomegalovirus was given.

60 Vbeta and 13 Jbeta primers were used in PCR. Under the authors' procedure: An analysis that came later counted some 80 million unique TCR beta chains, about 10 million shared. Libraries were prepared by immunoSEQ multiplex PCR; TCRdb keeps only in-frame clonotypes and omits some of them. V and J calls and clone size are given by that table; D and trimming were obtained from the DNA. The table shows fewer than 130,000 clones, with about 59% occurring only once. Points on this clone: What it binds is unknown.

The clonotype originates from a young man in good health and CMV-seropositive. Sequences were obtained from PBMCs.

The CDR3: CASSSGTGGRVEYF. Written as DNA, the CDR3 is TGCGCCAGCAGCTCCGGGACAGGGGGCAGGGTGGAGTACTTC. This chain links TRBV5-1 with TRBJ2-7, with 12 positions matching TRBD1. V was pared by 3 bases and J by 11 bases, with 9 bases of the junction left unmatched. This CDR3 is built from 14 residues. The germline CDR1 and CDR2 sequences are SGHRS and YFSETQ.